This is a list of T cell receptor beta chains from one sample in a study of metastatic and nonmetastatic thyroid tumors. TCRdb re-analyzed the PCR reads using MiXCR. This repertoire shows approximately 34,000 clones, 15% to 20% found once; its top ten account for 10% to 13%. Sequencing was done on a sample of blood. The receptors derive from a female donor with papillary thyroid cancer or a benign thyroid nodule (not recorded which). Some clones in this sample may be carry-over from other donors' samples. Each CDR3 is given with its conserved first and last residue. The order of the fields is clone size, V gene, D gene, J gene, CDR3 protein, CDR3 DNA. D genes are given only for firm matches. Only part of the rows carry a size: once, few, many, or a class if the clone is expanded.

clone size: NA
V gene: TRBV19
D gene: NA
J gene: TRBJ2-1
CDR3 protein: CASSGEGFRPREQFF
CDR3 DNA: TGTGCCAGTAGTGGGGAAGGATTTAGGCCCCGGGAGCAGTTCTTC

clone size: many
V gene: TRBV3-1
D gene: NA
J gene: TRBJ2-4
CDR3 protein: CASSLGEEIQYF
CDR3 DNA: TGTGCCAGCAGCCTGGGGGAGGAGATTCAGTACTTC

clone size: many
V gene: TRBV6-1
D gene: TRBD1
J gene: TRBJ1-4
CDR3 protein: CASSRGTAGEKLFF
CDR3 DNA: TGTGCCAGCAGTAGAGGGACAGCGGGCGAAAAACTGTTTTTT

clone size: many
V gene: TRBV2
D gene: NA
J gene: TRBJ2-1
CDR3 protein: CASRAIGDEQFF
CDR3 DNA: TGTGCCAGCAGGGCCATAGGGGATGAGCAGTTCTTC

clone size: many
V gene: TRBV11-2
D gene: NA
J gene: TRBJ2-5
CDR3 protein: CASSLWRQETQYF
CDR3 DNA: TGTGCCAGCAGCTTATGGCGCCAAGAGACCCAGTACTTC

clone size: medium-sized
V gene: TRBV28
D gene: NA
J gene: TRBJ1-5
CDR3 protein: CASSFGGQPQHF
CDR3 DNA: TGTGCCAGCAGTTTCGGTGGTCAGCCCCAGCATTTT

clone size: many
V gene: TRBV7-9
D gene: NA
J gene: TRBJ1-4
CDR3 protein: CASNRQSPEKLFF
CDR3 DNA: TGTGCCAGCAACCGACAGAGTCCCGAAAAACTGTTTTTT

clone size: NA
V gene: TRBV7-9
D gene: NA
J gene: TRBJ1-2
CDR3 protein: CANSRGGLYGYTF
CDR3 DNA: TGTGCCAACAGCCGAGGTGGCCTCTATGGCTACACCTTC

clone size: NA
V gene: TRBV6-1
D gene: TRBD2
J gene: TRBJ2-1
CDR3 protein: CASSNTSGGEGYNEQFF
CDR3 DNA: TGTGCCAGCAGCAATACTAGCGGGGGGGAAGGATACAATGAGCAGTTCTTC

clone size: many
V gene: TRBV6-4
D gene: NA
J gene: TRBJ2-3
CDR3 protein: CASSERASTDTQYF
CDR3 DNA: TGTGCCAGCAGTGAACGGGCCAGCACAGATACGCAGTATTTT

clone size: NA
V gene: TRBV5-1
D gene: NA
J gene: TRBJ1-1
CDR3 protein: CASSLGQGRTEAFF
CDR3 DNA: TGCGCCAGCAGCCTAGGCCAGGGGCGCACTGAAGCTTTCTTT

clone size: NA
V gene: TRBV4-1
D gene: NA
J gene: TRBJ1-5
CDR3 protein: CASSQERGQPQHF
CDR3 DNA: TGCGCCAGCAGCCAAGAGCGGGGTCAGCCCCAGCATTTT

clone size: NA
V gene: TRBV5-1
D gene: NA
J gene: TRBJ1-1
CDR3 protein: CASSLRRDTEAFF
CDR3 DNA: TGCGCCAGCAGCTTGAGGCGGGACACTGAAGCTTTCTTT

clone size: many
V gene: TRBV19
D gene: NA
J gene: TRBJ2-6
CDR3 protein: CASSMGELTGANVLTF
CDR3 DNA: TGTGCCAGTAGTATGGGGGAGCTAACTGGGGCCAACGTCCTGACTTTC

clone size: many
V gene: TRBV20-1
D gene: NA
J gene: TRBJ2-2
CDR3 protein: CSARIPRGDAGELFF
CDR3 DNA: TGCAGTGCTAGAATACCCAGGGGGGATGCCGGGGAGCTGTTTTTT

clone size: NA
V gene: TRBV6-1
D gene: NA
J gene: TRBJ2-7
CDR3 protein: CASSGGPERTFELYF
CDR3 DNA: TGTGCCAGCAGTGGGGGACCCGAACGCACCTTCGAGCTGTACTTC

clone size: NA
V gene: TRBV5-4
D gene: NA
J gene: TRBJ2-5
CDR3 protein: CASSSRHGAQETQYF
CDR3 DNA: TGTGCCAGCAGCTCGAGACATGGGGCCCAAGAGACCCAGTACTTC

clone size: many
V gene: TRBV10-1
D gene: TRBD2
J gene: TRBJ2-1
CDR3 protein: CASSESGLAGGTEQFF
CDR3 DNA: TGCGCCAGCAGTGAGTCGGGACTAGCGGGAGGGACTGAGCAGTTCTTC

clone size: medium-sized
V gene: TRBV28
D gene: TRBD1
J gene: TRBJ2-2
CDR3 protein: CASSGQGNTGELFF
CDR3 DNA: TGTGCCAGCAGTGGACAGGGAAACACCGGGGAGCTGTTTTTT

clone size: many
V gene: TRBV10-3
D gene: TRBD2
J gene: TRBJ2-5
CDR3 protein: CAISERSGGETQYF
CDR3 DNA: TGTGCCATCAGTGAGAGGAGCGGGGGTGAGACCCAGTACTTC

clone size: NA
V gene: TRBV7-6
D gene: TRBD2
J gene: TRBJ2-7
CDR3 protein: CASSLGTSGRSHEQYF
CDR3 DNA: TGTGCCAGCAGCCTAGGGACTAGCGGGAGGAGCCACGAGCAGTACTTC

clone size: few
V gene: TRBV19
D gene: TRBD2
J gene: TRBJ2-1
CDR3 protein: CACAGTRYNEQFF
CDR3 DNA: TGTGCCTGCGCCGGGACTAGATACAATGAGCAGTTCTTC

clone size: NA
V gene: TRBV15
D gene: NA
J gene: TRBJ2-3
CDR3 protein: CATSMGTDPSTDTQYF
CDR3 DNA: TGTGCCACCAGCATGGGGACGGACCCTAGCACAGATACGCAGTATTTT

clone size: many
V gene: TRBV5-1
D gene: TRBD2
J gene: TRBJ2-1
CDR3 protein: CASSGIAGGRDEQFF
CDR3 DNA: TGCGCCAGCAGCGGAATAGCGGGAGGGCGCGATGAGCAGTTCTTC

clone size: many
V gene: TRBV5-1
D gene: NA
J gene: TRBJ2-6
CDR3 protein: CASSLGGRLFSGANVLTF
CDR3 DNA: TGCGCCAGCAGCTTGGGGGGTAGGCTTTTTTCTGGGGCCAACGTCCTGACTTTC

clone size: NA
V gene: TRBV5-1
D gene: NA
J gene: TRBJ1-1
CDR3 protein: CASSLQPSNTEAFF
CDR3 DNA: TGCGCCAGCAGCCTTCAACCAAGTAACACTGAAGCTTTCTTT

clone size: medium-sized
V gene: TRBV6-2/TRBV6-3
D gene: TRBD2
J gene: TRBJ2-7
CDR3 protein: CAARRGTGIYEQYF
CDR3 DNA: TGTGCCGCCCGGCGGGGGACTGGGATCTACGAGCAGTACTTC

clone size: few
V gene: TRBV27
D gene: NA
J gene: TRBJ1-4
CDR3 protein: CASSPWAETTNEKLFF
CDR3 DNA: TGTGCCAGCAGCCCTTGGGCAGAGACAACTAATGAAAAACTGTTTTTT

clone size: many
V gene: TRBV3-1
D gene: NA
J gene: TRBJ2-2
CDR3 protein: CASSRRVGVKNTGELFF
CDR3 DNA: TGTGCCAGCAGCCGGCGAGTGGGGGTCAAGAACACCGGGGAGCTGTTTTTT

clone size: many
V gene: TRBV11-2
D gene: NA
J gene: TRBJ2-5
CDR3 protein: CASSPHRETQYF
CDR3 DNA: TGTGCCAGCAGCCCCCATAGAGAGACCCAGTACTTC

clone size: many
V gene: TRBV20-1
D gene: NA
J gene: TRBJ2-1
CDR3 protein: CSVRDRPSRGEQFF
CDR3 DNA: TGCAGTGTTAGAGATCGGCCCTCTCGGGGTGAGCAGTTCTTC

clone size: few
V gene: TRBV6-5
D gene: TRBD1
J gene: TRBJ2-1
CDR3 protein: CASSSGGKHEQFF
CDR3 DNA: TGTGCCAGCAGTTCAGGGGGCAAACATGAGCAGTTCTTC

clone size: NA
V gene: TRBV4-1
D gene: NA
J gene: TRBJ2-2
CDR3 protein: CASSHPGRSSTGELFF
CDR3 DNA: TGCGCCAGCAGCCACCCGGGCCGCTCTAGCACCGGGGAGCTGTTTTTT

clone size: many
V gene: TRBV28
D gene: NA
J gene: TRBJ1-5
CDR3 protein: CATEPPGKVQPQHF
CDR3 DNA: TGTGCCACCGAGCCGCCGGGGAAGGTCCAGCCCCAGCATTTT

clone size: many
V gene: TRBV18
D gene: TRBD1
J gene: TRBJ1-1
CDR3 protein: CASSPLDRVGTEAFF
CDR3 DNA: TGTGCCAGCTCACCACTGGACAGGGTGGGCACTGAAGCTTTCTTT

clone size: many
V gene: TRBV7-2
D gene: TRBD2
J gene: TRBJ2-5
CDR3 protein: CASSSRAGEETQYF
CDR3 DNA: TGTGCCAGCAGCTCGAGAGCGGGGGAAGAGACCCAGTACTTC

clone size: NA
V gene: TRBV4-3
D gene: NA
J gene: TRBJ2-7
CDR3 protein: CASSQVAGGGYEQYF
CDR3 DNA: TGCGCCAGCAGCCAAGTTGCAGGGGGAGGCTACGAGCAGTACTTC

clone size: many
V gene: TRBV29-1
D gene: NA
J gene: TRBJ2-7
CDR3 protein: CSVELLMGYEQYF
CDR3 DNA: TGCAGCGTTGAGTTGTTGATGGGCTACGAGCAGTACTTC

clone size: many
V gene: TRBV20-1
D gene: NA
J gene: TRBJ2-1
CDR3 protein: CSARAGYEQFF
CDR3 DNA: TGCAGTGCTAGAGCGGGGTATGAGCAGTTCTTC

clone size: NA
V gene: TRBV6-2/TRBV6-3
D gene: NA
J gene: TRBJ1-1
CDR3 protein: CASSYGQFSESFF
CDR3 DNA: TGTGCCAGCAGTTACGGGCAGTTTTCTGAATCTTTCTTT

clone size: few
V gene: TRBV5-4
D gene: NA
J gene: TRBJ1-1
CDR3 protein: CASSYSGIHTEAFF
CDR3 DNA: TGTGCCAGCAGCTACAGCGGGATACACACTGAAGCTTTCTTT

clone size: NA
V gene: TRBV20-1
D gene: NA
J gene: TRBJ1-5
CDR3 protein: CSASVPGIISNQPQHF
CDR3 DNA: TGCAGTGCTAGCGTCCCAGGGATAATTAGCAATCAGCCCCAGCATTTT

clone size: many
V gene: TRBV4-2
D gene: NA
J gene: TRBJ2-7
CDR3 protein: CASSQEGEGASSYEQYF
CDR3 DNA: TGTGCCAGCAGCCAAGAAGGGGAGGGGGCGAGCTCCTACGAGCAGTACTTC

clone size: few
V gene: TRBV28
D gene: NA
J gene: TRBJ1-2
CDR3 protein: CASRPGAGYGYTF
CDR3 DNA: TGTGCCAGCAGACCAGGGGCAGGGTATGGCTACACCTTC

clone size: many
V gene: TRBV7-3
D gene: NA
J gene: TRBJ2-1
CDR3 protein: CASSTTRDSYNEQFF
CDR3 DNA: TGTGCCAGCAGCACAACTCGGGACTCATACAATGAGCAGTTCTTC

clone size: medium-sized
V gene: TRBV20-1
D gene: NA
J gene: TRBJ2-2
CDR3 protein: CSARGRRDFGGELFF
CDR3 DNA: TGCAGTGCTAGAGGCAGGAGGGATTTCGGCGGGGAGCTGTTTTTT

clone size: many
V gene: TRBV12-3/TRBV12-4
D gene: NA
J gene: TRBJ1-1
CDR3 protein: CASSFTNTEAFF
CDR3 DNA: TGTGCCAGCAGTTTCACTAACACTGAAGCTTTCTTT

clone size: NA
V gene: TRBV11-2
D gene: NA
J gene: TRBJ2-7
CDR3 protein: CASSLLLAYEQYF
CDR3 DNA: TGTGCCAGCAGCCTCCTCCTTGCTTACGAGCAGTACTTC

clone size: NA
V gene: TRBV20-1
D gene: TRBD2
J gene: TRBJ2-1
CDR3 protein: CSAITSGAYNEQFF
CDR3 DNA: TGCAGTGCGATCACTAGCGGGGCCTACAATGAGCAGTTCTTC

clone size: many
V gene: TRBV27
D gene: NA
J gene: TRBJ1-2
CDR3 protein: CASSLSDGYGYTF
CDR3 DNA: TGTGCCAGCAGTTTATCTGACGGCTATGGCTACACCTTC

clone size: NA
V gene: TRBV10-1
D gene: TRBD1
J gene: TRBJ2-1
CDR3 protein: CASSEETGWNEQFF
CDR3 DNA: TGCGCCAGCAGTGAAGAGACAGGGTGGAATGAGCAGTTCTTC

clone size: many
V gene: TRBV20-1
D gene: TRBD1
J gene: TRBJ1-2
CDR3 protein: CSTWTGGAGGYTF
CDR3 DNA: TGCAGTACCTGGACAGGGGGCGCGGGTGGCTACACCTTC

clone size: few
V gene: TRBV6-1
D gene: TRBD1
J gene: TRBJ1-2
CDR3 protein: CASNPGQGGRNYGYTF
CDR3 DNA: TGTGCCAGCAATCCAGGACAGGGGGGGCGAAACTATGGCTACACCTTC

clone size: many
V gene: TRBV27
D gene: NA
J gene: TRBJ2-6
CDR3 protein: CASRRVGPSGANVLTF
CDR3 DNA: TGTGCCAGCAGGAGGGTCGGCCCCTCTGGGGCCAACGTCCTGACTTTC